The 14 T cell receptor beta chains listed next were all sequenced from one sample in a study of T cell clonality in common variable immunodeficiency. The table came from immunoSEQ multiplex PCR; TCRdb's copy has only in-frame clones and leaves some out. This table holds under 65,000 clones with no singletons; the top ten claim about 0.9%. Material for sequencing was peripheral blood mononuclear cells. The origin of the receptors is a person between 18 and 70 years old in good health.

At least ten counts were recorded for this clone. The CDR3 goes on 3 residues after the read ends, and that part is filled in from the germline J gene. The J gene is TRBJ2-1, the V gene TRBV30; 12 nucleotides line up with TRBD2. CDR1 and CDR2 (germline): GTSNPN, SVGIG (reference sequence). V gave up 2 bases and J gave up 7 bases; unmatched junction bases: 9. The CDR3 runs to 16 residues. Partial CDR3 DNA: TGTGCCTGGAGTTCCCCCCCGACTAGCGGGAGTAATGAG. Translating it yields CAWSSPPTSGSNE. In full, the CDR3 is CAWSSPPTSGSNEQFF.

This clone was seen at least ten times. The read terminates 3 residues before the CDR3 end, so the remaining end is supplied by the germline J gene. V gene TRBV19 combines with J gene TRBJ1-2; TRBD1 aligns across 9 bases. Unmatched junction bases numbered 17, after V lost 5 bases and J lost 4 bases. The CDR3 length is 18 residues. Germline V gene lookup returns CDR1 LNHDA and CDR2 SQIVND (reference sequence). Here the CDR3 reads CASSPLPGQGKTLYGYTF. The DNA read from the CDR3 is TGTGCCAGTAGTCCCCTCCCGGGACAGGGTAAAACGCTCTATGGC.

At least ten counts were recorded for this clone. The CDR3 goes on 3 residues after the read ends, and that part is filled in from the germline J gene. This CDR3 is also generated by other DNA sequences in the sample. The chain links TRBV2 to TRBJ1-1, with D possibly matching TRBD1 (5 bases). The V end lost 6 bases, the J end lost 4 bases, and 9 bases lay between the germline ends. This CDR3 contains 12 residues. CDR1 SNHLY and CDR2 FYNNEI come from the germline V gene. The CDR3 bases that were read are TGTGCCAGCAGCCCAGGGATCACTGAA. Protein product: CASSPGITE. The full-length CDR3 reads as CASSPGITEAFF.

This clone was counted at least ten times. The sequence runs out 3 residues before the end of the CDR3; the remainder is reconstructed from the germline J gene. The chain recombines TRBV20-1 with TRBJ2-3; 15 bases map to TRBD2. Unmatched junction bases numbered 8, after V lost 6 bases and J lost 4 bases. This CDR3 spans 16 amino acids. Germline V gene lookup returns CDR1 DFQATT and CDR2 SNEGSKA (reference sequence). CDR3 amino acids: CSAVGLAGGRADTQYF. The part of the CDR3 DNA that was read is TGCAGTGCCGTCGGACTAGCGGGAGGGCGAGCAGATACG.

This clone has ten or more counts. The CDR3 end lies 3 residues beyond the end of the read and is filled in from the germline J gene. The V gene is TRBV30, the J gene TRBJ1-1; maybe TRBD1 (5 bases). The germline V and J ends were trimmed by 0 bases and 4 bases, with 9 bases remaining between them. The germline gives CDR1 GTSNPN, CDR2 SVGIG (reference sequence). This CDR3 comprises 13 residues. CDR3 DNA, as far as it was read: TGTGCCTGGAGTGTAGGGGAGGGCACTGAA. Translated, it gives CAWSVGEGTE. The whole CDR3 region reads CAWSVGEGTEAFF.

At least ten counts were recorded for this clone. The read ends 3 residues shy of where the CDR3 ends; the end is completed using the germline J gene. The chain combines TRBV30 with TRBJ1-1; TRBD1 is a possible D gene (5 bases). CDR3 length equals 14 residues. Trimming stripped 0 bases from V and 4 bases from J, with 12 bases between. Looked up from germline, CDR1 is GTSNPN and CDR2 is SVGIG (reference sequence). CDR3 DNA (partial): TGTGCCTGGAGTGTACGACAGTCGCGCACTGAA. Translating gives CAWSVRQSRTE. The whole CDR3 protein is CAWSVRQSRTEAFF.

Many counts were recorded for this clone. The observed sequence ends 3 residues before the CDR3 terminus, with the missing tail filled in from the germline J gene. This chain links TRBV30 with TRBJ2-7, with TRBD1 matching 7 bases. V trimming: 2 bases; J trimming: 6 bases; junction bases outside the gene matches: 10. The CDR3 runs to 14 residues. Germline V gene lookup returns CDR1 GTSNPN and CDR2 SVGIG (reference sequence). CDR3 residues: CAWSKGASYREQYF. CDR3 bases read: TGTGCCTGGAGTAAGGGGGCGAGTTATCGCGAG.

Points on this clone: The read comes to an end 3 residues before the CDR3 does, leaving the germline J gene to fill in the end. The chain is built from TRBV19 and TRBJ1-2; D perhaps matches TRBD1 (5 bases). The germline V gene has CDR1 LNHDA and CDR2 SQIVND (reference sequence). The CDR3 loop spans 14 amino acids. Trimming took off 1 base at V and 3 bases at J, with 9 bases between the two ends. Incomplete CDR3 DNA: TGTGCCAGTAGTATAGGGGGCCTCTACTATGGC. Encoded protein: CASSIGGLYYG. The whole CDR3 reads CASSIGGLYYGYTF.

At least ten counts were recorded for this clone. The CDR3 goes on 3 residues after the read ends, and that part is filled in from the germline J gene. The rearrangement uses TRBV3-1 (or the pseudogene TRBV3-2) and TRBJ2-5, with 10 bases matching TRBD2. The CDR3 is 15 amino acids. Germline CDR1 reads LGHDT; CDR2 reads YNNKEL (reference sequence). J was trimmed by 2 bases and V by 2 bases; bases with no gene match: 2. CDR3: CASSQQAGGQETQYF. CDR3 DNA (partial): TGTGCCAGCAGCCAACAAGCGGGAGGGCAAGAGACC.

In this sample, this clone turned up many times. The DNA ends 3 residues before the CDR3 does, and the rest of the CDR3 is filled in from the germline J gene. The chain is built from TRBV2 and TRBJ1-6; D uncertain. V was trimmed by 1 base and J by 6 bases, leaving 7 bases between them. CDR1 is SNHLY and CDR2 is FYNNEI in the germline V gene. CDR3 size: 14 residues. This CDR3 is CASSEGQVNSPLHF. Partial CDR3 DNA: TGTGCCAGCAGTGAAGGTCAGGTTAATTCACCC.

This clone occurred many times. This CDR3 is CASSLTSGTDTQYF. The part of the CDR3 DNA that was read is TGTGCCAGTAGCCTGACTAGCGGCACAGATACG. The chain couples TRBV19 to TRBJ2-3, with 8 bases lining up with TRBD2. The missing CDR3 end, 3 residues past where the read stops, is filled in from the germline J gene. Per germline, CDR1 LNHDA and CDR2 SQIVND (reference sequence). There are 14 residues in the CDR3. V was clipped by 6 bases and J by 1 base; unmatched bases: 3.

This clone has ten or more counts. One junction end does not reproduce the germline sequence, and a read error may be involved. The CDR3 goes on 3 residues after the read ends, and that part is filled in from the germline J gene. The chain employs TRBV4-2 and TRBJ1-1, with a weak D call TRBD1 (5 bases). The CDR3 runs 17 residues. Looked up from germline, CDR1 is LGHNA and CDR2 is YNFKEQ. The CDR3 loop is CASSQFPSGLRNTEAFF. Incomplete CDR3 DNA: TGCGCCAGCAGCCAATTCCCTTCAGGGTTAAGGAACACTGAA.

At least ten counts were recorded for this clone. Read sequence stops 3 residues before the CDR3 end, and the germline J gene provides the missing end. The chain has TRBV10-3 and TRBJ2-7, with TRBD1 matching 12 bases. Trimming cost V 4 bases and J 3 bases; bases outside gene matches: 19. Germline CDR1 ENHRY, CDR2 SYGVKD. This CDR3 comprises 20 residues. The CDR3 sequence is CAISGSARDRGRGEDYEQYF. CDR3 DNA (partial): TGTGCCATCAGTGGATCCGCCCGGGACAGGGGGCGGGGGGAGGACTACGAG.

This clone was found many times. The read halts 3 residues ahead of the CDR3 end, with the missing end drawn from the germline J gene. The rearrangement links TRBV10-3 to TRBJ1-2; TRBD1 is a possible D gene (5 bases). Trimming left V 2 bases short and J 7 bases short, with 8 bases between. The CDR3 is 12 residues long. The germline V gene encodes CDR1 ENHRY and CDR2 SYGVKD. The CDR3 protein is CAISEGGSGYTF. The DNA read from the CDR3 is TGTGCCATCAGTGAGGGGGGGAGTGGC.